This T cell receptor beta chain derives from a study of Graves' ophthalmopathy and Graves' hyperthyroidism. Uncontrolled infections, pregnancy, lactation or other autoimmune diseases led to patient exclusion. Germline CDR1 LGHNA, CDR2 YSLEER. The CDR3 spans 16 residues. Losses at the gene ends were 1 base for V and 0 bases for J; bases not matched to a gene: 0. This clonotype was counted many times. The authors amplified TCR beta CDR3 regions, and they did so from RNA transcripts for repertoire sequencing. The authors performed first-round RT-PCR with HTBI primers and then a second-round multiplex PCR. TCRdb itself ran the multiplex PCR reads through MiXCR, one entry per CDR3 protein. In the table there are approximately 150,000 distinct CDR3 sequences, 35% to 50% of which are singletons.

This chain joins TRBV4-3 and TRBJ2-7; 13 bases align to TRBD2. This receptor was obtained from a young man with Graves' ophthalmopathy. The sample taken for sequencing was peripheral blood. CDR3 bases: TGCGCCAGCAGCCAAGGGACTAGCGGGAGCTCCTACGAGCAGTACTTC. This sequence encodes CASSQGTSGSSYEQYF.